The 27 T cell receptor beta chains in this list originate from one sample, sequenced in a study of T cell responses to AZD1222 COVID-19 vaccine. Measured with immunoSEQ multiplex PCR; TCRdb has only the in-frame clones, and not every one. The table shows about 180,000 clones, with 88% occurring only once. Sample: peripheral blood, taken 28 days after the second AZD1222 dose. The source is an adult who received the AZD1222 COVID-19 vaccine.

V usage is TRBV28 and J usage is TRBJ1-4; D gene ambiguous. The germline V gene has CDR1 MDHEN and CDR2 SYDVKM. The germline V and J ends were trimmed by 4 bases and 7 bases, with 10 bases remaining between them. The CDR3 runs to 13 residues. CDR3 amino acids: CASSSPLFEKLFF. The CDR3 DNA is TGTGCCAGCAGTTCCCCCCTCTTTGAAAAACTGTTTTTT.

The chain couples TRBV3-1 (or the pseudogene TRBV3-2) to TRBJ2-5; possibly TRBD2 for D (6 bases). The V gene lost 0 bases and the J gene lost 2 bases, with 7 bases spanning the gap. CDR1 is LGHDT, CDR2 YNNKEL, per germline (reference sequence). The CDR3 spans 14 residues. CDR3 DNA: TGTGCCAGCAGCCAAGAAGGGACTCAAGAGACCCAGTACTTC. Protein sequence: CASSQEGTQETQYF.

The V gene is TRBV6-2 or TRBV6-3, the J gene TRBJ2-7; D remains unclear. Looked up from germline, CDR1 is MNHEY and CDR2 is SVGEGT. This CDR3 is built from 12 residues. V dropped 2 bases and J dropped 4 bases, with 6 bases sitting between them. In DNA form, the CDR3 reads TGTGCCAGCAGTTACGTGTCGTACGAGCAGTACTTC. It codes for CASSYVSYEQYF.

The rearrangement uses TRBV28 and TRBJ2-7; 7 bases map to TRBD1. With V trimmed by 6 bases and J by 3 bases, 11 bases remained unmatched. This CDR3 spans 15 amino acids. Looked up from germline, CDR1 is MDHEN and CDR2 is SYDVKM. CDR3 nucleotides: TGTGCCAGCAGACGGAACGACAGGGAAAACTACGAGCAGTACTTC. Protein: CASRRNDRENYEQYF.

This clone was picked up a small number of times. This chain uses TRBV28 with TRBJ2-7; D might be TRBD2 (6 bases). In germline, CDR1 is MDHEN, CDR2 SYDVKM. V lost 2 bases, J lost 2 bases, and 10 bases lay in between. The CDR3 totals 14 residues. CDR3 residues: CASSLGGNTYEQYF. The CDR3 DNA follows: TGTGCCAGCAGTTTAGGGGGGAACACCTACGAGCAGTACTTC. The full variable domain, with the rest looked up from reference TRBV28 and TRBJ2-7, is DVKVTQSSRYLVKRTGEKVFLECVQDMDHENMFWYRQDPGLGLRLIYFSYDVKMKEKGDIPEGYSVSREKKERFSLILESASTNQTSMYLCASSLGGNTYEQYFGPGTRLTVT.

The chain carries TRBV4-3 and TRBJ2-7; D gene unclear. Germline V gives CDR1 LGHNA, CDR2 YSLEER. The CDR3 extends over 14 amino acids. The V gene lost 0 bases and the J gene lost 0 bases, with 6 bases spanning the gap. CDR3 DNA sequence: TGCGCCAGCAGCCAAGAGCCGAGCTCCTACGAGCAGTACTTC. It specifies CASSQEPSSYEQYF.

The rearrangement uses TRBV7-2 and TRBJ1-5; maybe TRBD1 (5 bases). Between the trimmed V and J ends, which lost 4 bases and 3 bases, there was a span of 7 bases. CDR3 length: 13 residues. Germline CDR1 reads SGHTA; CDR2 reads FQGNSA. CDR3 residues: CASSSGINQPQHF. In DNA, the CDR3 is TGTGCCAGCAGCTCAGGGATCAATCAGCCCCAGCATTTT.

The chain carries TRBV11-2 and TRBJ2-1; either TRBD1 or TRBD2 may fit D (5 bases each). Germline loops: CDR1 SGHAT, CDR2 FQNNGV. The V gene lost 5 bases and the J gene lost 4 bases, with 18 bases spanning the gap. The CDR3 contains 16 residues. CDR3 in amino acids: CASSPRVALGYNEQFF. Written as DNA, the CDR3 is TGTGCCAGCAGCCCCAGGGTAGCGCTGGGGTACAATGAGCAGTTCTTC. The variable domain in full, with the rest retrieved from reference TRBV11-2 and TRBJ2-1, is EAGVAQSPRYKIIEKRQSVAFWCNPISGHATLYWYQQILGQGPKLLIQFQNNGVVDDSQLPKDRFSAERLKGVDSTLKIQPAKLEDSAVYLCASSPRVALGYNEQFFGPGTRLTVL.

The CDR3 protein is CASSLTGTMYEQYF. The CDR3 DNA reads TGTGCCAGCAGCTTAACCGGGACAATGTACGAGCAGTACTTC. The rearrangement joins TRBV7-3 to TRBJ2-7; D perhaps matches TRBD1 (6 bases). Per germline, CDR1 SGHTA and CDR2 FQGTGA. The CDR3 is made up of 14 amino acids. The V end lost 0 bases, the J end lost 4 bases, and 10 bases lay between the germline ends.

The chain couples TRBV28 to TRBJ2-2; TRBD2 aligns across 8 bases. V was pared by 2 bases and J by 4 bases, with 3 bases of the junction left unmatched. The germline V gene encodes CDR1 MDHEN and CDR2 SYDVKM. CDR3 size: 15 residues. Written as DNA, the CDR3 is TGTGCCAGCAGTTTACCGGGAGGGCCCACCGGGGAGCTGTTTTTT. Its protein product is CASSLPGGPTGELFF.

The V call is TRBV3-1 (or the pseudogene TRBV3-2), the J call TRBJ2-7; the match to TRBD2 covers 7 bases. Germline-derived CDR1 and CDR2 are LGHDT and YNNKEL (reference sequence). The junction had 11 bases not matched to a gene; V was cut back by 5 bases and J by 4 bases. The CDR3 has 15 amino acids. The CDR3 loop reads CASSWAAGAGYEQYF. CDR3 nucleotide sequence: TGTGCCAGCAGCTGGGCGGCGGGAGCGGGGTACGAGCAGTACTTC.

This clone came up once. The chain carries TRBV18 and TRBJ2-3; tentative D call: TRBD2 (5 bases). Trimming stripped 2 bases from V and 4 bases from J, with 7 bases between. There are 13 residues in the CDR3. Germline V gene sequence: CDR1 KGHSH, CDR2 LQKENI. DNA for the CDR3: TGTGCCAGCTCACCAATCGGGGCAGATACGCAGTATTTT. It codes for CASSPIGADTQYF.

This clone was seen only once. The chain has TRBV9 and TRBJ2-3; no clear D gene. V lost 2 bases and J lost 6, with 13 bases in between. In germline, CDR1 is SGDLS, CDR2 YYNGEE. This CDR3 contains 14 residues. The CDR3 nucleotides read TGTGCCAGCAGCGTGTTGTTCGGTGCGGATACGCAGTATTTT. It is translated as CASSVLFGADTQYF.

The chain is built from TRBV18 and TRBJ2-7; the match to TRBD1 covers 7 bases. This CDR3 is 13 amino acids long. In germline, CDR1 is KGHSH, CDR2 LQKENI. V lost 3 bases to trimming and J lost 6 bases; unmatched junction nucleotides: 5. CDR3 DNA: TGTGCCAGCTCACCTTCCAGGGGGAGCGAGCAGTACTTC. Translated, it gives CASSPSRGSEQYF.

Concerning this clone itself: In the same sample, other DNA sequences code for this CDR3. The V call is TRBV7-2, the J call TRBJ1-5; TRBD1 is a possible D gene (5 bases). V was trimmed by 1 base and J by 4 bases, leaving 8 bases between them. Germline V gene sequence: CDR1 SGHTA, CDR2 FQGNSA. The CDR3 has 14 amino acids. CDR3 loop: CASSLGQTNQPQHF. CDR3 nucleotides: TGTGCCAGCAGCTTAGGACAGACTAATCAGCCCCAGCATTTT.

The CDR3 sequence is CASRSPSPSGNTIYF. CDR3 nucleotides: TGTGCCAGTAGGTCCCCCTCGCCCTCTGGAAACACCATATATTTT. The chain couples TRBV19 to TRBJ1-3; no clear D gene. CDR3 length equals 15 residues. CDR1 and CDR2 from the germline V gene are LNHDA and SQIVND (reference sequence). Trimming cost V 6 bases and J 0 bases, with 12 bases left between them.

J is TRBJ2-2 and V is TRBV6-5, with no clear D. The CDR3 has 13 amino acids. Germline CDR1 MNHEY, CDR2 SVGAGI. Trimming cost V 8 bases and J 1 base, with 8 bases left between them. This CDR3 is CASSPRNTGELFF. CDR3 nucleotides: TGTGCCAGCTCACCAAGGAACACCGGGGAGCTGTTTTTT.

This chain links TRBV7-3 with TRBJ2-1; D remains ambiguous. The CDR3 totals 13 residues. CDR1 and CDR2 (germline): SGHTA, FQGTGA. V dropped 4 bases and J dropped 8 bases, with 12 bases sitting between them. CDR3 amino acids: CASSSSELDEQFF. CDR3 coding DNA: TGTGCCAGCAGCTCCTCCGAGCTCGATGAGCAGTTCTTC. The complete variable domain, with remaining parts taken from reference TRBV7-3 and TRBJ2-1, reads GAGVSQTPSNKVTEKGKYVELRCDPISGHTALYWYRQSLGQGPEFLIYFQGTGAADDSGLPNDRFFAVRPEGSVSTLKIQRTERGDSAVYLCASSSSELDEQFFGPGTRLTVL.

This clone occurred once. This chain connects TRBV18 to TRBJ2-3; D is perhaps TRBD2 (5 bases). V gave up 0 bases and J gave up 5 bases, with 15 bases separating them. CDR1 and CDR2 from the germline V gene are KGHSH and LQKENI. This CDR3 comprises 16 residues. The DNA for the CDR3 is TGTGCCAGCTCACCACCCGGAGGACGCGGGTTAGATACGCAGTATTTT. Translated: CASSPPGGRGLDTQYF.

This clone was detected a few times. The CDR3 loop is CASSASGGSGANVLTF. CDR3 coding DNA: TGTGCCAGCAGTGCTAGCGGGGGCTCTGGGGCCAACGTCCTGACTTTC. This chain joins TRBV2 and TRBJ2-6; 10 nucleotides match TRBD2. The trim removed 4 bases at V and 0 bases at J, leaving 0 bases unmatched. Germline V gene data show CDR1 as SNHLY and CDR2 as FYNNEI. CDR3 length: 16 residues.

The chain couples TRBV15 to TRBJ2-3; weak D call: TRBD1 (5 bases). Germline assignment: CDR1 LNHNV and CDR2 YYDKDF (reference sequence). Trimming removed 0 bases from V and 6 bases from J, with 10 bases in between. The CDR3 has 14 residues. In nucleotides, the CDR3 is TGTGCCACCAGCAGAGATCTAGGACACGATACGCAGTATTTT. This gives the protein CATSRDLGHDTQYF. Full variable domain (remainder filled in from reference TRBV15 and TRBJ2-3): DAMVIQNPRYQVTQFGKPVTLSCSQTLNHNVMYWYQQKSSQAPKLLFHYYDKDFNNEADTPDNFQSRRPNTSFCFLDIRSPGLGDTAMYLCATSRDLGHDTQYFGPGTRLTVL.

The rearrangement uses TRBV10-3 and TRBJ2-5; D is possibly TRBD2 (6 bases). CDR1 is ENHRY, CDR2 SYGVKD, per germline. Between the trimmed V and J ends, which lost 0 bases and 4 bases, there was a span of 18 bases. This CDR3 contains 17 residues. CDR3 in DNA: TGTGCCATCAGTGAGTCGACTAGACGGGGGATACGAGAGACCCAGTACTTC. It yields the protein CAISESTRRGIRETQYF.

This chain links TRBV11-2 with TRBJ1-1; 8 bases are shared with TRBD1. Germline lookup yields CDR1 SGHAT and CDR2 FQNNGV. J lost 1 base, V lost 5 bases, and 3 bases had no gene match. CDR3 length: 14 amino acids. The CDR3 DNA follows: TGTGCCAGCAGCCAGGGACAGGCGAACACTGAAGCTTTCTTT. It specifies CASSQGQANTEAFF.

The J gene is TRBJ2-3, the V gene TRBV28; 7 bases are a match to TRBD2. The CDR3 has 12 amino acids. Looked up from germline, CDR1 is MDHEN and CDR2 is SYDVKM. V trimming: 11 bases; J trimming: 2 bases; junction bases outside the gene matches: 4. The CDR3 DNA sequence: TGTGCCTGGGGAGGGAACACAGATACGCAGTATTTT. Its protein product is CAWGGNTDTQYF.

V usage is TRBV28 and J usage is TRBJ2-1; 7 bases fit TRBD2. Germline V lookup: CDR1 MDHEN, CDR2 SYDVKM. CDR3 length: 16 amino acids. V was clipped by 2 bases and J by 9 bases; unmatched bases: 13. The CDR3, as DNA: TGTGCCAGCAGTTTAAGCTGGCGGGAGAGGGTGAGTGAGCAGTTCTTC. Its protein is CASSLSWRERVSEQFF.

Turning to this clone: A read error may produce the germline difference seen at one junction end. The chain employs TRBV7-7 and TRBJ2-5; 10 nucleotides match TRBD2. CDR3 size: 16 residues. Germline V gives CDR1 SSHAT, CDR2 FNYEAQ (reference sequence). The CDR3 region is CASSLGLAGVQETQYF. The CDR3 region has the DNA TGTGCTAGCAGCTTAGGTCTAGCGGGAGTCCAAGAGACCCAGTACTTC.

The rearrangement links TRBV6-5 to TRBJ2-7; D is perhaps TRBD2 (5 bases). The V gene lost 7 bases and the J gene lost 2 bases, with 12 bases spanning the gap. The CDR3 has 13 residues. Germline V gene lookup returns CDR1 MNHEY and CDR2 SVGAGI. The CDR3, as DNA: TGTGCCAGCATATGGGGAGATACCTACGAGCAGTACTTC. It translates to CASIWGDTYEQYF.